This entry lists 3 T cell receptor beta chains sequenced from one sample in a study of blood T cell repertoires in COVID-19. Profiled with immunoSEQ multiplex PCR; TCRdb holds only in-frame clones, not every one. Among approximately 200,000 clones listed, nearly 90% were seen once. Sequencing input: PBMCs or T cells enriched from blood (not recorded which). These receptors all come from a woman aged 35 to 49 with acute COVID-19.

The rearrangement joins TRBV7-2 to TRBJ2-3, with 9 bases fitting TRBD2. CDR1 is SGHTA and CDR2 is FQGNSA in the germline V gene. The length of the CDR3 is 19 residues. V gave up 2 bases and J gave up 0 bases; unmatched junction bases: 12. The CDR3 loop reads CASSLRPSGATTSTDTQYF. The CDR3 coding sequence is TGTGCCAGCAGCTTACGGCCTAGCGGGGCTACTACTAGCACAGATACGCAGTATTTT.

The genes are TRBV30 and TRBJ1-3; TRBD1 agrees at 10 bases. Germline V gene lookup returns CDR1 GTSNPN and CDR2 SVGIG (reference sequence). J lost 8 bases, V lost 0 bases, and 7 bases had no gene match. The CDR3 contains 15 residues. For the CDR3, the DNA is TGTGCCTGGAGTGTGGGGGACAGGGGTACGGACACCATATATTTT. Amino acid sequence: CAWSVGDRGTDTIYF.

The CDR3, as DNA: TGTGCCAGCAGTTCGCGGCCTTTGCGGGGGGGCAGGGAAAAGACCCAGTACTTC. Residues: CASSSRPLRGGREKTQYF. This chain links TRBV7-2 with TRBJ2-5; 9 positions agree with TRBD2. V dropped 6 bases and J dropped 6; count of bases not matched to a gene: 20. Germline V CDR1 and CDR2: SGHTA, FQGNSA. The CDR3 runs to 18 residues.